A single sample is the source of the 8 T cell receptor beta chains below, sequenced in a study of blood T cells in healthy people across ages. The second PCR ran roughly 7 to 11 cycles with a sample-barcoded 5' primer and J-beta primers. A single record per CDR3 protein comes from TCRdb applying MiXCR to the 5' RACE reads. This sample has 750,000 to 1,000,000 distinct CDR3 sequences, with 25% to 30% found just once. The same sample was also studied in work on T cells of mothers and their children.

Sequencing input: blood. The origin of the receptors is a woman aged 40 to 49 in good health.

This clonotype was recorded a few times. The chain is built from TRBV7-9 and TRBJ2-7; TRBD2 aligns across 8 bases. CDR3 size: 17 residues. Trimming at V came to 3 bases and at J to 2 bases, leaving 12 bases not matched to a gene. Germline CDR1 SEHNR, CDR2 FQNEAQ (reference sequence). In nucleotides, the CDR3 is TGTGCCAGCAGCTTCGGCGGGGGGACTTCGACTGCCTACGAGCAGTACTTC. This translates into CASSFGGGTSTAYEQYF.

This clonotype was counted ten times or more. V usage is TRBV7-2 and J usage is TRBJ2-7, with TRBD1 matching 8 bases. V dropped 1 base and J dropped 5; count of bases not matched to a gene: 4. Germline-derived CDR1 and CDR2 are SGHTA and FQGNSA. The CDR3 length is 14 residues. CDR3 sequence (DNA): TGTGCCAGCAGCTTAGGGACAGGGCACAACGAGCAGTACTTC. Its translation: CASSLGTGHNEQYF.

The gene calls are TRBV5-5 and TRBJ2-2; possible D gene TRBD2, 5 bases. The CDR3 extends over 13 amino acids. Germline CDR1 is SGHKS and CDR2 is YYEKEE (reference sequence). The V gene lost 5 bases and the J gene lost 2 bases, with 7 bases spanning the gap. The CDR3, as DNA: TGTGCCAGCAGGACTACTAACACCGGGGAGCTGTTTTTT. As protein: CASRTTNTGELFF.

The CDR3 sequence: CASRGTGRNTIYF. CDR3 bases: TGTGCCAGCAGAGGGACAGGGAGGAACACCATATATTTT. The rearrangement uses TRBV6-5 and TRBJ1-3, with 9 bases fitting TRBD1. V was clipped by 6 bases and J by 7 bases; unmatched bases: 4. The CDR3 is 13 residues long. Germline assignment: CDR1 MNHEY and CDR2 SVGAGI.

Notes on this clonotype: Being one base from a much bigger clone, this may be a read error. CDR3 sequence: CASSDPGTYEQYF. The CDR3 nucleotides are TGTGCCAGCAGCGACCCGGGGACCTACGAGCAGTACTTC. The rearrangement joins TRBV6-6 to TRBJ2-7, with a possible D match to TRBD2 (5 bases). Germline V lookup: CDR1 MNHNY, CDR2 SVGAGI (reference sequence). V lost 6 bases, J lost 2 bases, and 11 bases lay in between. The CDR3 consists of 13 residues.

CDR3: CSAQGTLDYEQYF. The CDR3 DNA follows: TGCAGTGCTCAGGGGACCTTAGACTACGAGCAGTACTTC. The rearrangement joins TRBV20-1 to TRBJ2-5, with TRBD1 as a possible D gene (6 bases). With the DNA end fitting TRBJ2-7 better, the J assignment may be wrong. The CDR3 contains 13 residues. Germline V gene lookup returns CDR1 DFQATT and CDR2 SNEGSKA (reference sequence).

The chain links TRBV7-6 to TRBJ2-7; 11 bases match TRBD2. The germline V gene has CDR1 SGHVS and CDR2 FNYEAQ. This CDR3 has 17 amino acids. V was clipped by 0 bases and J by 2 bases; unmatched bases: 6. The chain's CDR3 is CASSLATGTSGAYEQYF. The CDR3 nucleotides are TGTGCCAGCAGCTTAGCGACTGGGACTAGCGGAGCCTACGAGCAGTACTTC.

As regards this clonotype: A read error is possible here, since a much larger clone lies one base away. The CDR3 spells CANSNFYEQYF. DNA of the CDR3: TGTGCCAACTCTAATTTCTACGAGCAGTACTTC. The genes are TRBV7-2 and TRBJ2-7; D not certain. Germline assignment: CDR1 SGHTA and CDR2 FQGNSA. The CDR3 contains 11 residues. Trimming shortened V by 10 bases and J by 3 bases, and 10 bases separated the two germline ends.